This paragraph covers one T cell receptor (beta chain) sequence. This clone has just a few counts. Its antigen target is currently unknown. Within one base of it there is no much larger clone, and no base qualities were kept. Each donor gave one peripheral blood draw, roughly 120 mL on average, collected into heparinised tubes. A BD FACSAria II and a panel including CD45RO, CCR7, CD25, CD127, CD95 and CD27 were used to sort naive, central memory, regulatory and stem cell-like memory CD4+ T cells. All sorted populations exceeded 95% purity. PBMCs were isolated right away by Lymphoprep density gradient centrifugation and were stained directly, without culture. So that batch effects would be minimized, each experiment stained and sorted samples in pairs, pairing one healthy donor with one patient. These data belong to a study of beta chain features in type 1 diabetes (dated by TCRdb to 2017 to 2018). As for the study more broadly: Mean age, gender distribution, total cell number and subset yield were not different between patients and healthy donors. A total of under 120,000,000 sorted cells were examined across all samples, and RNA yield correlated strongly with the number of cells per subset. In the study, TCRB repertoires of sorted circulating CD4+ T cell subsets from recently diagnosed type 1 diabetes patients were compared with those of matched healthy donors. Whereas all 28 donors provided naive and central memory subsets, regulatory and stem cell-like memory subsets were isolated from just 8 patients and roughly 8 healthy donors. Study-level results and caveats: Because cDNA was sequenced instead of genomic DNA, activated cells with high expression could be over-represented, although the groups did not differ in activation or CD3 levels. Naive, central memory and regulatory TCRB repertoires appeared more similar among patients than among healthy donors. Because the HLA sub-analyses included only small numbers of individuals, any influence of HLA type on TCRB rearrangement was left unresolved. Patients with type 1 diabetes made fewer insertions and deleted more nucleotides at VDJ recombination sites, implying thymic rearrangement abnormalities. In all four CD4+ subsets, TCRB CDR3 length was moderately but significantly shorter in type 1 diabetes patients. Shorter templates might have been favored by PCR, but patient and control samples were amplified and corrected together, so both groups would have been affected equally by any skew.

All of the isolated RNA was reverse transcribed with the High Capacity cDNA Reverse Transcription Kit, so expressed TCRB transcripts were sequenced. Naive, central memory and regulatory T cell samples underwent deep immunoSEQ sequencing, averaging around 4 million total reads per sample. Sorted cells were lysed in RLT buffer and RNA was extracted with DNase-treated RNeasy Micro or Mini kits, depending on cell number. To prevent cross-contamination, each cell subset was processed individually, whereas patient and healthy donor samples were processed jointly. The immunoSEQ multiplex PCR was used to amplify TCRB sequences from cDNA, yielding 87-bp fragments that span the CDR3 region. The amplicons were sequenced using the Illumina HiSeq platform. The source study handled its data this way. PCR bias was corrected computationally using synthetic template baselines, and reads within Hamming distance 2 were collapsed, with unmergeable singletons discarded. Reads were aligned against IMGT so that V, D and J genes, CDR3 length and insertions or deletions at six rearrangement sites could be assigned. Within each subset, clonotype counts were normalized to sorted cell number, after which true diversity and Gini coefficients were computed with the tcR R package. The overlap coefficient, calculated on TCRB nucleotide sequences, was used to measure repertoire sharing. As a proxy for the pre-selection repertoire, out-of-frame TCRB sequences from naive cells were analyzed. The clones in this table, taken by TCRdb from immuneACCESS, are in-frame only. Not every clone is retained; where verified, under half of the shortfall comes from an unresolved V gene, and the cause of the rest is unknown. The V and J calls and the clone size are those of that table, but D and trimming were determined from the DNA. Counted in this sample were 680,000 or so clones; around an eighth of them appeared once. Jointly, the top ten make up roughly 0.022% of the sample.

Source material: naive CD4+ T cells from blood. The cell subset or site label corresponds to: true naive CD4+ T cells. The sequence derives from a man between 18 and 35 years old with type 1 diabetes.

This receptor carries the CDR3 CAWSPMGAVQYF. The nucleotide sequence is TGTGCCTGGAGCCCTATGGGAGCTGTGCAGTACTTC. The sequence joins TRBV30 to TRBJ2-7, and the D gene may be TRBD2, 5 bases matching. Per the germline V gene (reference sequence), GTSNPN is the CDR1 and SVGIG is the CDR2. Taken from cysteine to phenylalanine, the CDR3 has 12 residues. Only the CDR3 portion is preserved as DNA: 36 bases, with reading frame beginning at the first base. A distance of 15 bases separates the germline ends of V and J, which lose 3 bases and 9 bases respectively.